The 2 T cell receptor beta chains given below trace back to one sample, sequenced in a study of T cell repertoires in cytomegalovirus infection. TCRdb independently ran MiXCR on the reads; one entry per CDR3 protein. This sample has about 240,000 distinct CDR3 sequences; roughly an eighth occur once, and the top ten carry approximately 1.6%. Sequences were obtained from PBMCs. These receptors all stem from a human donor in good health (CMV status not recorded). Some clones in this sample may be carry-over from other donors' samples.

The V call is TRBV6-2 or TRBV6-3, the J call TRBJ2-2; the D is unclear. This CDR3 comprises 16 residues. V was cut by 0 bases and J by 0 bases, with 8 bases left in between. CDR1 and CDR2 from the germline V gene are MNHEY and SVGEGT. The CDR3 is CASSYSAPSNTGELFF. The CDR3 DNA is TGTGCCAGCAGTTACTCGGCTCCTTCGAACACCGGGGAGCTGTTTTTT.

This clonotype occurred many times. The chain carries TRBV7-2 and TRBJ1-6; the D gene is possibly TRBD1 (6 bases). Germline values: CDR1 SGHTA, CDR2 FQGNSA. Trimming stripped 2 bases from V and 2 bases from J, with 10 bases between. The CDR3 covers 16 residues. In nucleotides, the CDR3 is TGTGCCAGCAGCTTAAGTTGGGACACCTATAATTCACCCCTCCACTTT. Translation: CASSLSWDTYNSPLHF. The full variable domain, completed using reference TRBV7-2 and TRBJ1-6, is GAGVSQSPSNKVTEKGKDVELRCDPISGHTALYWYRQSLGQGLEFLIYFQGNSAPDKSGLPSDRFSAERTGGSVSTLTIQRTQQEDSAVYLCASSLSWDTYNSPLHFGNGTRLTVT.